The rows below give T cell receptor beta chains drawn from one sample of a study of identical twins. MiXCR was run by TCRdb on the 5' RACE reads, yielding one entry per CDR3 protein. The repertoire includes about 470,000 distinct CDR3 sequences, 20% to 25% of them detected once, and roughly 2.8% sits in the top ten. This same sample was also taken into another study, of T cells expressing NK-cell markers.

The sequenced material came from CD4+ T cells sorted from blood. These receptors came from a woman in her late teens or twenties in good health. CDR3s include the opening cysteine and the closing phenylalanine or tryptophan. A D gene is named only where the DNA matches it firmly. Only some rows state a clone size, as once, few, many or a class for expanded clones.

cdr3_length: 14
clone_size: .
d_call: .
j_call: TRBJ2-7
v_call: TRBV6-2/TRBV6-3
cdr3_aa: CASSNLGASSEQYF
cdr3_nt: TGTGCCAGCAGTAACCTCGGGGCTTCCAGCGAGCAGTACTTC

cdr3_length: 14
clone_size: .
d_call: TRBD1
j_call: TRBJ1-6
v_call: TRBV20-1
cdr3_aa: CSARLQGPNSPLHF
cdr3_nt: TGCAGTGCTAGATTACAGGGGCCTAATTCACCCCTCCACTTT

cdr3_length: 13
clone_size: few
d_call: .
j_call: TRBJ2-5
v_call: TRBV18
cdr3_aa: CASSPILKETQYF
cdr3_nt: TGTGCCAGCTCACCGATACTAAAGGAGACCCAGTACTTC

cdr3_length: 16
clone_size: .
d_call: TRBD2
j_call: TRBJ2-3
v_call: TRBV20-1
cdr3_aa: CSASGTSGGFGDTQYF
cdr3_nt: TGCAGTGCTTCCGGGACTAGCGGGGGGTTTGGAGATACGCAGTATTTT

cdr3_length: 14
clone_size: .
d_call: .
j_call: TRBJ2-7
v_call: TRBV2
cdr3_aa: CASTLMGVLNEQYF
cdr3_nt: TGTGCCAGCACCCTGATGGGGGTCCTGAACGAGCAGTACTTC

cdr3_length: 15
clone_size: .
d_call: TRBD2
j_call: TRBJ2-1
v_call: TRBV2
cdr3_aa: CASSGAGGPSNEQFF
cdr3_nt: TGTGCCAGCAGTGGAGCGGGAGGGCCGAGCAATGAGCAGTTCTTC

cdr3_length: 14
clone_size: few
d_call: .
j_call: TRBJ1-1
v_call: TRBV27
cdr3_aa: CASTIRPGVTEAFF
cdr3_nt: TGTGCCAGCACTATTCGTCCAGGGGTCACTGAAGCTTTCTTT

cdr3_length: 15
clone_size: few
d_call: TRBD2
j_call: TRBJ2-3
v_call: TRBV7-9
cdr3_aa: CASSQTSPATDTQYF
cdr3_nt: TGTGCCAGCAGCCAGACTAGCCCCGCCACAGATACGCAGTATTTT

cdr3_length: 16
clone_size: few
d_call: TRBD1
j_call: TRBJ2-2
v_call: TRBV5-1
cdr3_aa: CASSWRGQENTGELFF
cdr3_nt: TGCGCCAGCAGCTGGAGAGGACAGGAGAACACCGGGGAGCTGTTTTTT

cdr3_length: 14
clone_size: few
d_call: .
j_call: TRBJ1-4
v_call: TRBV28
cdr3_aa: CASNPGQSNEKLFF
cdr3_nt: TGTGCCAGCAATCCCGGACAGAGTAATGAAAAACTGTTTTTT

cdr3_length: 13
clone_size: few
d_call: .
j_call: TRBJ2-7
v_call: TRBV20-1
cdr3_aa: CSAQFRPSYEQYF
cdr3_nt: TGCAGTGCTCAATTTCGACCGTCCTACGAGCAGTACTTC

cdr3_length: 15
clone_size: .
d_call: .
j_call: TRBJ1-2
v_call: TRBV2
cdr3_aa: CASRGNTGSNYGYTF
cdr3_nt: TGTGCCAGCAGAGGCAATACAGGCTCTAACTATGGCTACACCTTC

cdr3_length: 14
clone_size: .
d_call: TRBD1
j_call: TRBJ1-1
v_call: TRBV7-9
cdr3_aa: CASSATGAPTEAFF
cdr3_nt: TGTGCCAGCAGCGCCACAGGGGCGCCCACTGAAGCTTTCTTT

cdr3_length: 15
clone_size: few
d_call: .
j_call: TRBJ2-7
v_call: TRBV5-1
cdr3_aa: CASSAHIPGRYEQYF
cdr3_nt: TGCGCCAGCAGCGCTCACATTCCGGGACGGTACGAGCAGTACTTC

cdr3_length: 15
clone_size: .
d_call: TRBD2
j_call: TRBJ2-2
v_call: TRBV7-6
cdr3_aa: CASSPQRGFTGELFF
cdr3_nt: TGTGCCAGCAGCCCCCAGCGGGGTTTTACCGGGGAGCTGTTTTTT

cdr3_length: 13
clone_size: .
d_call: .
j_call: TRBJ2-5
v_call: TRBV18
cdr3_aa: CASSRSLQETQYF
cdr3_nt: TGTGCCAGCTCAAGGAGTCTCCAAGAGACCCAGTACTTC

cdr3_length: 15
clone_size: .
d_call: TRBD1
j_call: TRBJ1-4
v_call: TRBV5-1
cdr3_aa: CASSPYLTGVEKLFF
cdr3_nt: TGCGCCAGCAGCCCGTACCTGACAGGGGTTGAAAAACTGTTTTTT

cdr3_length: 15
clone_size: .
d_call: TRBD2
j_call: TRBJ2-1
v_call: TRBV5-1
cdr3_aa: CASNPGLAGYNEQFF
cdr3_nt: TGCGCCAGCAACCCGGGACTAGCGGGCTACAATGAGCAGTTCTTC

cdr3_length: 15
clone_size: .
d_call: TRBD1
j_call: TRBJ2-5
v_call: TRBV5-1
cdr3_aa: CASSPPGQMRETQYF
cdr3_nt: TGCGCCAGCAGTCCACCGGGACAGATGAGAGAGACCCAGTACTTC

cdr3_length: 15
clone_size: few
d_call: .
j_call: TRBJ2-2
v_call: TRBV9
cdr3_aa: CASSVAPNPTGELFF
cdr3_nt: TGTGCCAGCAGCGTAGCACCAAACCCCACCGGGGAGCTGTTTTTT

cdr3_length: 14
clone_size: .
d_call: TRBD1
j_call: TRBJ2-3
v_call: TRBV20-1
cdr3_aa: CSASRDRDPDTQYF
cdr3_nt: TGCAGTGCTAGTCGGGACAGGGATCCAGATACGCAGTATTTT

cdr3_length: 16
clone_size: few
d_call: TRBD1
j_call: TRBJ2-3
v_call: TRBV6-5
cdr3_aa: CASSYQGAGSTDTQYF
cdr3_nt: TGTGCCAGCAGTTACCAGGGGGCTGGAAGCACAGATACGCAGTATTTT

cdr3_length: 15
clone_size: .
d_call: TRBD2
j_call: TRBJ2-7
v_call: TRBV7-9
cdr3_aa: CASSYLGGSLYEQYF
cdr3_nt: TGTGCCAGCAGCTACCTTGGCGGGAGCCTCTACGAGCAGTACTTC

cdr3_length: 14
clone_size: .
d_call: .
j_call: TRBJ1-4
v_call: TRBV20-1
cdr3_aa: CSASNGGAGEKLFF
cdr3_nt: TGCAGTGCTAGCAATGGGGGGGCTGGGGAAAAACTGTTTTTT

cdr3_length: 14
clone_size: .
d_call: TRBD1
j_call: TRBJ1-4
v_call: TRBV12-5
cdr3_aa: CASGSGQPNEKLFF
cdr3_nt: TGTGCTAGTGGATCGGGACAGCCGAATGAAAAACTGTTTTTT

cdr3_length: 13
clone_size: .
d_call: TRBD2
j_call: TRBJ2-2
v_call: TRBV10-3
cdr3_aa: CATSGSDTGELFF
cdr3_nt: TGTGCCACTAGCGGGAGCGACACCGGGGAGCTGTTTTTT